This TCR beta chain was captured in a study of T cell changes during pregnancy in multiple sclerosis. Measured with immunoSEQ multiplex PCR; TCRdb has only the in-frame clones, and not every one. The top ten clones hold about 1.8% of a sample with some 40,000 clones, roughly 94% of them seen once. Germline V gene sequence: CDR1 GTSNPN, CDR2 SVGIG (reference sequence). The CDR3 has 13 amino acids. The ends were cut back, 3 bases at V and 5 bases at J, with 11 bases in the middle. The specimen comprised peripheral blood, sampled in the third trimester of pregnancy. V gene TRBV30 combines with J gene TRBJ1-5; maybe TRBD1 (6 bases). This receptor was identified in a female donor with multiple sclerosis, enrolled in a pregnancy study. The CDR3 region is CAWRGQEYQPQHF. The CDR3 region has the DNA TGTGCCTGGAGGGGACAAGAGTATCAGCCCCAGCATTTT.